These T cell receptor beta chains were read from a single sample in a study of cytomegalovirus exposure and HLA in healthy donors. Here immunoSEQ multiplex PCR was the method, and the copy in TCRdb shows in-frame clones only, minus some. The table lists approximately 160,000 clones, about three quarters of them singletons. The source material was PBMCs. These receptors originate from a woman aged 50 to 65 in good health and CMV-seropositive. Both conserved end residues are part of each CDR3. A D gene is named only where the DNA matches it firmly. For some rows the clone size is stated as once, few or many, or as a class when expanded; others skip it.

clone size	J gene	V gene	D gene	CDR3 DNA	CDR3 protein
-	TRBJ1-1	TRBV6-5	TRBD1	TGTGCCAGCGGCCGGGACAGCAGGGCTTTCTTT	CASGRDSRAFF
-	TRBJ2-2	TRBV7-2	TRBD2	TGTGCCAGCAGGTCGGGGGGGACCGTAAACACCGGGGAGCTGTTTTTT	CASRSGGTVNTGELFF
-	TRBJ1-1	TRBV5-4	-	TGTGCCAGCACCCATCACGGGAGTCCTGAAGCTTTCTTT	CASTHHGSPEAFF
-	TRBJ2-1	TRBV30	-	TGTGCCTGGAGGGATAGGACAGACAATGAGCAGTTCTTC	CAWRDRTDNEQFF
-	TRBJ2-3	TRBV11-1	-	TGTGCCAGCAGGGCCGACGAGGCGCAGTATTTT	CASRADEAQYF
-	TRBJ2-1	TRBV7-2	TRBD1	TGTGCCAGCAGCTCACACAGGGGCGCCCGTGAGCAGTTCTTC	CASSSHRGAREQFF
-	TRBJ2-3	TRBV29-1	TRBD1	TGCAGCGTGCGACCAGGGGGCGGCGGGTATACGCAGTATTTT	CSVRPGGGGYTQYF
-	TRBJ1-5	TRBV29-1	TRBD1	TGCAGCGTTAGGACAGGGGGCAATCAGCCCCAGCATTTT	CSVRTGGNQPQHF
-	TRBJ2-3	TRBV29-1	TRBD2	TGCAGCGTTCGTACGGGTCTAGCGGGGGCAGATACGCAGTATTTT	CSVRTGLAGADTQYF
-	TRBJ2-7	TRBV5-4	-	TGTGCCAGCAGCTTTTCGGACTACGAGCAGTACTTC	CASSFSDYEQYF
-	TRBJ2-7	TRBV11-3	-	TGTGCCAGCAGCCCTAACGCGGGACAGTCCTACGAGCAGTACTTC	CASSPNAGQSYEQYF
few	TRBJ2-3	TRBV27	TRBD2	TGTGCCAGCAGTGCCTCACTAGCGTCAAACCCCACAGATACGCAGTATTTT	CASSASLASNPTDTQYF
-	TRBJ1-3	TRBV7-2	-	TGTGCCAGCAGCTTAGGCCAGTACCCTGGAAACACCATATATTTT	CASSLGQYPGNTIYF
-	TRBJ2-1	TRBV7-2	TRBD1	TGTGCCAGCAGCCGGACAGGGGGGGTTTCGGAGTTCTTC	CASSRTGGVSEFF
-	TRBJ1-6	TRBV6-1	TRBD1	TGTGCCAGCAGTGAAGATCTCAGGGGGTATAATTCACCCCTCCACTTT	CASSEDLRGYNSPLHF
-	TRBJ1-1	TRBV7-2	-	TGTGCCAGCAGCTTAGCAGAGGACACTGAAGCTTTCTTT	CASSLAEDTEAFF
-	TRBJ1-1	TRBV4-3	TRBD1	TGCGCCAGCAGCCACGGACAGGGTGAAGCTTTCTTT	CASSHGQGEAFF
-	TRBJ2-6	TRBV5-1	TRBD2	TGCGCCAGCAGCTTGGTGGCTAGCGGAACTTCATATAGCTCTGGGGCCAACGTCCTGACTTTC	CASSLVASGTSYSSGANVLTF
-	TRBJ2-1	TRBV7-2	-	TGTGCCAGCAGCCCGACAAACTACAATGAGCAGTTCTTC	CASSPTNYNEQFF
-	TRBJ1-5	TRBV12-5	-	TGTGCTAGTGGTTCACACAGTTACAACCAGCCCCAGCATTTT	CASGSHSYNQPQHF
-	TRBJ1-1	TRBV5-1	TRBD1	TGCGCCACCAGGACAGGGACAAACACTGAAGCTTTCTTT	CATRTGTNTEAFF
-	TRBJ2-2	TRBV7-2	TRBD2	TGTGCCAGCAGCTTAGAACTAGCGGGGGGCGCCGGGGAGCTGTTTTTT	CASSLELAGGAGELFF
-	TRBJ1-2	TRBV19	-	TGTGCCAGTAGTATAGCGGGGGGTACATATGGCTACACCTTC	CASSIAGGTYGYTF
-	TRBJ2-5	TRBV2	TRBD1	TGTGCCAGCAGTGGTGGGTTACAGGGGTGGACCCAGTACTTC	CASSGGLQGWTQYF
-	TRBJ2-7	TRBV6-1	-	TGTGCCAGCAGTGAAGGTGGAGGGTTTCACGAGCAGTACTTC	CASSEGGGFHEQYF
-	TRBJ2-2	TRBV5-6	-	TGTGCCAGCAGCTTGGGGCCCGGGGAGCTGTTTTTT	CASSLGPGELFF
-	TRBJ2-2	TRBV10-3	-	TGTGCCATCAGTGAGACGGGGTACACCGGGGAGCTGTTTTTT	CAISETGYTGELFF
-	TRBJ2-7	TRBV2	-	TGTGCCAGCAATGGGGCCCTCGGCTACGAGCAGTACTTC	CASNGALGYEQYF
-	TRBJ1-2	TRBV9	-	TGTGCCAGCAGCGTAGATGGCAGGTCGTACTATGGCTACACCTTC	CASSVDGRSYYGYTF
-	TRBJ1-5	TRBV2	-	TGTGCCAGCACTGGCACCGCCCTTTGGAGCAATCAGCCCCAGCATTTT	CASTGTALWSNQPQHF
-	TRBJ2-2	TRBV7-2	-	TGTGCCAGCAGCTTGGGTCGGGATAGGCACGGGGAGCTGTTTTTT	CASSLGRDRHGELFF
few	TRBJ1-4	TRBV28	-	TGTGCCAGCAGTTTTGACGGGAGGGTAGCAACTAATGAAAAACTGTTTTTT	CASSFDGRVATNEKLFF
-	TRBJ2-1	TRBV4-3	TRBD2	TGCGCCAGCAGCCAAGATTCAATGACTAGCGGGCCTTACAATGAGCAGTTCTTC	CASSQDSMTSGPYNEQFF
-	TRBJ2-7	TRBV5-8	-	TGTGCCAGCAGCTTCCAGAGACAGAAGCAGTACTTC	CASSFQRQKQYF
-	TRBJ2-2	TRBV10-1	TRBD2	TGCGCCAGCAGTGAGGGGACTAGCGGGTACACCGGGGAGCTGTTTTTT	CASSEGTSGYTGELFF
-	TRBJ1-1	TRBV5-4	-	TGTGCCAGCAGCGCCAGAAACACTGAAGCTTTCTTT	CASSARNTEAFF
-	TRBJ2-1	TRBV12-5	-	TGTGCTAGTGGTTTGGCCAAGGGGGACTACAATGAGCAGTTCTTC	CASGLAKGDYNEQFF
-	TRBJ2-5	TRBV11-2	-	TGTGCCAGCAGCAGCCGGTCCAACGGGGAGACCCAGTACTTC	CASSSRSNGETQYF
-	TRBJ2-5	TRBV11-2	-	TGTGCCAGCAGCCTCCTCCGGGGTGGAGGGGAAGAGACCCAGTACTTC	CASSLLRGGGEETQYF
-	TRBJ1-1	TRBV4-1	TRBD1	TGCGCCAGCAGCCCCTACAGGGGGATGGACACTGAAGCTTTCTTT	CASSPYRGMDTEAFF
-	TRBJ2-1	TRBV6-5	TRBD1	TGTGCCAGCAGTCTACAGGGGGCTCTCTACAATGAGCAGTTCTTC	CASSLQGALYNEQFF
-	TRBJ1-1	TRBV28	-	TGTGCCAGCAGTCTAGGGGGAGAGGGGTTCACTGAAGCTTTCTTT	CASSLGGEGFTEAFF
-	TRBJ1-3	TRBV30	-	TGTGCCTGGAGTTCCGCGAGCTCTGGAAACACCATATATTTT	CAWSSASSGNTIYF
-	TRBJ2-1	TRBV4-3	TRBD2	TGCGCCAGCAGCCACGAGACTAGCGGGGGTGGGAATGAGCAGTTCTTC	CASSHETSGGGNEQFF
-	TRBJ2-5	TRBV30	TRBD2	TGTGCCTGGACTGGCGGGGGGGAGACCCAGTACTTC	CAWTGGGETQYF
once	TRBJ1-2	TRBV29-1	-	TGCAGCGTTGAAGGGGCCCAAAGGGGTAACTATGGCTACACCTTC	CSVEGAQRGNYGYTF
-	TRBJ1-5	TRBV4-1	-	TGCGCCAGCAGCCCCAAGTACAATAGCAATCAGCCCCAGCATTTT	CASSPKYNSNQPQHF
-	TRBJ1-4	TRBV19	-	TGTGCCAGTAGTAGCCTCCGGCAGGGAAATGAAAAACTGTTTTTT	CASSSLRQGNEKLFF
-	TRBJ2-3	TRBV9	-	TGTGCCAGCAGCGCGTCATCTCTCGGGAAGGGTTCTTCAGATACGCAGTATTTT	CASSASSLGKGSSDTQYF
-	TRBJ2-5	TRBV7-2	-	TGTGCCAGCAGCTCTACAGGGATGGTCGGGCAAGAGACCCAGTACTTC	CASSSTGMVGQETQYF
-	TRBJ1-2	TRBV18	TRBD1	TGTGCCAGCTCACCACAGCGGGACAGGGGGGACTATGGCTACACCTTC	CASSPQRDRGDYGYTF
-	TRBJ2-5	TRBV2	-	TGTGCCAGCAGTAGGGACTCCCCGGAGGAGACCCAGTACTTC	CASSRDSPEETQYF
once	TRBJ2-1	TRBV7-3	TRBD2	TGTGCCAGCAGCTTAAGTGGGGCTAGCGGGAGGAAGGGGAATGAGCAGTTCTTC	CASSLSGASGRKGNEQFF
-	TRBJ2-6	TRBV4-1	-	TGCGCCAGCAGCCAAGAAGGCAGGAACCTTGGGGGGGCCAACGGCCTGACTTTC	CASSQEGRNLGGANGLTF
-	TRBJ2-1	TRBV29-1	-	TGCAGCGGATGGGCCTCGGAGCAGTTCTTC	CSGWASEQFF
-	TRBJ1-4	TRBV5-1	TRBD1	TGCGCCAGCAGCTCCTCGGGACAGTCAGGAAGGCTGTTTTTT	CASSSSGQSGRLFF